The 14 T cell receptor beta chains listed next were all sequenced from one sample in a study of shared clonotypes between healthy human individuals. Method: immunoSEQ multiplex PCR; TCRdb's copy keeps in-frame clones and lacks some. The data contain about 1,500,000 clones, around 97% of them singletons. Sample: naive CD4+ T cells sorted from blood. Subset here: CD45RA+ positively selected. The receptors shown here come from a man aged 25 to 40 in good health.

The rearrangement uses TRBV11-3 and TRBJ2-3, with D tentatively TRBD2 (5 bases). Germline CDR1 reads SGHNT; CDR2 reads YENEEA. This CDR3 is 14 amino acids long. The V and J ends lost 2 bases and 0 bases respectively, with 6 bases between them. CDR3 sequence: CASSLRGSTDTQYF. The CDR3 nucleotides are TGTGCCAGCAGCTTACGCGGGAGCACAGATACGCAGTATTTT.

A word on this clone: The sample carries other DNA sequences with the same CDR3. The rearrangement joins TRBV18 to TRBJ2-3; 8 bases fit TRBD1. The trim removed 6 bases at V and 3 bases at J, leaving 8 bases unmatched. The length of the CDR3 is 15 residues. Germline V gene data show CDR1 as KGHSH and CDR2 as LQKENI. The CDR3 DNA follows: TGTGCCAGCTCTCCTCAGGGGGCACGGACAGATACGCAGTATTTT. It codes for CASSPQGARTDTQYF.

The V and J genes are TRBV4-3 and TRBJ2-7; D is ambiguous. The CDR3 has 14 residues. Germline V gene data show CDR1 as LGHNA and CDR2 as YSLEER. The V and J ends lost 2 bases and 1 base respectively, with 9 bases between them. CDR3 protein: CASSQSVQSYEQYF. The CDR3 DNA is TGCGCCAGCAGCCAAAGTGTGCAGTCCTACGAGCAGTACTTC.

As concerns this clone: The same CDR3 can be traced to other DNA sequences in this sample. The CDR3 region has the DNA TGTGCCAGCAGCTCCGGGACGGAACAAGAGACCCAGTACTTC. Translating gives CASSSGTEQETQYF. The genes are TRBV5-4 and TRBJ2-5, with D perhaps assigned TRBD1 or TRBD2 (5 bases each). From germline, CDR1 is SGHNT and CDR2 YYREEE (reference sequence). V was cut by 3 bases and J by 2 bases, with 11 bases left in between. The CDR3 is 14 amino acids. Full variable domain (outside the CDR3, taken from reference TRBV5-4 and TRBJ2-5): ETGVTQSPTHLIKTRGQQVTLRCSSQSGHNTVSWYQQALGQGPQFIFQYYREEENGRGNFPPRFSGLQFPNYSSELNVNALELDDSALYLCASSSGTEQETQYFGPGTRLLVL.

CDR3 sequence reads: CASSLGLAGGTVYTQYF. The CDR3 DNA sequence: TGTGCCAGCAGTTTAGGACTAGCGGGAGGGACGGTGTATACGCAGTATTTT. The chain couples TRBV28 to TRBJ2-3; 15 nucleotides align to TRBD2. The V segment lost 2 bases and the J segment 7 bases; nucleotides outside the gene matches: 7. The CDR3 length is 17 residues. Germline lookup yields CDR1 MDHEN and CDR2 SYDVKM.

In this sample, this clone turned up once. V usage is TRBV5-1 and J usage is TRBJ2-3; maybe TRBD1 (5 bases). Germline loops: CDR1 SGHRS, CDR2 YFSETQ. Trimming took off 4 bases at V and 4 bases at J, with 19 bases between the two ends. The length of the CDR3 is 16 residues. The CDR3 coding sequence is TGCGCCAGCAGCCTACCGGGCAGGGTTGGCTCAGATACGCAGTATTTT. Its protein is CASSLPGRVGSDTQYF.

The rearrangement uses TRBV5-1 and TRBJ2-1; D remains ambiguous. The CDR3 spans 16 residues. Germline V gene lookup returns CDR1 SGHRS and CDR2 YFSETQ. The ends were cut back, 3 bases at V and 7 bases at J, with 20 bases in the middle. The DNA for the CDR3 is TGCGCCAGCAGCTCGGCCCAGACATTCCCCCGAAATGAGCAGTTCTTC. This codes for CASSSAQTFPRNEQFF. The full variable domain, its missing parts supplied by reference TRBV5-1 and TRBJ2-1, is KAGVTQTPRYLIKTRGQQVTLSCSPISGHRSVSWYQQTPGQGLQFLFEYFSETQRNKGNFPGRFSGRQFSNSRSEMNVSTLELGDSALYLCASSSAQTFPRNEQFFGPGTRLTVL.

The rearrangement links TRBV5-6 to TRBJ2-5, with 11 positions matching TRBD1. From germline, CDR1 is SGHDT and CDR2 YYEEEE. This CDR3 has 15 residues. V was pared by 3 bases and J by 9 bases, with 10 bases of the junction left unmatched. CDR3 protein: CASSWTGGRGEAQYF. The CDR3 DNA is TGTGCCAGCAGCTGGACAGGGGGCCGGGGAGAAGCCCAGTACTTC.

This chain links TRBV2 with TRBJ2-2; unclear D gene. With 4 bases removed from V and 2 bases from J, the gap between germline ends came to 5 bases. CDR3 size: 13 residues. CDR1 and CDR2 (germline): SNHLY, FYNNEI. The CDR3 DNA follows: TGTGCCAGCAGTGGTATAAACACCGGGGAGCTGTTTTTT. Its translation: CASSGINTGELFF.

The table lists this clone with a count of one. The J gene is TRBJ1-5, the V gene TRBV7-9; D gene ambiguous. Trimming left V 2 bases short and J 3 bases short, with 11 bases between. CDR3 length: 15 amino acids. Germline values: CDR1 SEHNR, CDR2 FQNEAQ (reference sequence). The CDR3 reads CASSLSGLANQPQHF. The CDR3 DNA reads as TGTGCCAGCAGCTTATCAGGTCTGGCCAATCAGCCCCAGCATTTT.

This chain uses TRBV7-9 with TRBJ1-2; no firm D call. This CDR3 spans 14 amino acids. CDR1 is SEHNR, CDR2 FQNEAQ, per germline (reference sequence). The ends were cut back, 1 base at V and 2 bases at J, with 8 bases in the middle. CDR3 loop: CASSLVDPNYGYTF. The CDR3 DNA sequence: TGTGCCAGCAGCTTAGTAGACCCGAACTATGGCTACACCTTC. Based on the CDR3 plus reference TRBV7-9 and TRBJ1-2, the full variable domain is DTGVSQNPRHKITKRGQNVTFRCDPISEHNRLYWYRQTLGQGPEFLTYFQNEAQLEKSRLLSDRFSAERPKGSFSTLEIQRTEQGDSAMYLCASSLVDPNYGYTFGSGTRLTVV.

The chain joins TRBV7-6 to TRBJ2-7; 9 bases match TRBD1. Trimming took 5 bases from V and 2 from J; bases not matched to a gene: 1. The CDR3 extends over 13 amino acids. CDR1 is SGHVS, CDR2 FNYEAQ, per germline. The CDR3, as DNA: TGTGCCAGCAGCCGGGACAGGGCCTACGAGCAGTACTTC. Protein product: CASSRDRAYEQYF.

The CDR3, as DNA: TGTGCCAGCAGTGTTTTAGTTGCGGGGGGCACTGAAGCTTTCTTT. This translates into CASSVLVAGGTEAFF. The V call is TRBV5-5, the J call TRBJ1-1; possibly TRBD1 for D (5 bases). The CDR3 length is 15 residues. Germline V CDR1 and CDR2: SGHKS, YYEKEE (reference sequence). Deletions cut 5 bases from V and 4 bases from J, with 18 bases between.

V gene TRBV15 combines with J gene TRBJ1-5, with no clear D. CDR1 LNHNV and CDR2 YYDKDF come from the germline V gene (reference sequence). CDR3 size: 13 residues. V was clipped by 0 bases and J by 9 bases, with 9 bases between them. CDR3 residues: CATSRDRKRPQHF. CDR3 nucleotide sequence: TGTGCCACCAGCAGAGATAGGAAAAGGCCCCAGCATTTT.